Listed here are 5 T cell receptor beta chains from one sample, sequenced in a study of OX40 agonist ivuxolimab in advanced cancers. TCRdb's table, derived via immunoSEQ multiplex PCR, lists solely in-frame clones and lacks some. The sample consists of around 75,000 clones, 89% of them appearing once. This specimen consisted of CD4+ or CD8+ T cells sorted from blood, obtained in a trial of the OX40 agonist ivuxolimab. The receptors were sampled from an adult with an advanced solid tumor such as melanoma, head and neck, liver or kidney cancer.

The chain combines TRBV28 with TRBJ2-7; a weak D match, TRBD2 (6 bases). The CDR3 is made up of 13 amino acids. Germline V gene sequence: CDR1 MDHEN, CDR2 SYDVKM. Trimming removed 5 bases from V and 3 bases from J, with 11 bases in between. In nucleotides, the CDR3 is TGTGCCAGCAGTCCGGGACTCAGCTACGAGCAGTACTTC. This translates into CASSPGLSYEQYF.

J is TRBJ1-1 and V is TRBV28; no clear D. From germline, CDR1 is MDHEN and CDR2 SYDVKM. V dropped 6 bases and J dropped 6 bases, with 14 bases sitting between them. The CDR3 extends over 13 amino acids. CDR3: CASSAYLAAEAFF. The CDR3 DNA reads as TGTGCCAGCAGCGCTTATCTGGCCGCTGAAGCTTTCTTT.

The chain carries TRBV5-6 and TRBJ1-3; 7 bases match TRBD1. Germline loops: CDR1 SGHDT, CDR2 YYEEEE. V lost 6 bases and J lost 0; bases outside the gene matches: 6. The CDR3 totals 15 residues. Here the CDR3 DNA reads TGTGCCAGCACCCGTCCAGGGGGCTCTGGAAACACCATATATTTT. It yields the protein CASTRPGGSGNTIYF.

Note on this clone: The sample has other DNA sequences that encode this CDR3 too. The chain links TRBV18 to TRBJ2-5; D unclear. This CDR3 is 11 amino acids long. CDR1 KGHSH and CDR2 LQKENI come from the germline V gene. Trimming pared 2 bases from V and 5 bases from J, leaving 3 bases between. CDR3 DNA: TGTGCCAGCTCACCAAGGGAGACCCAGTACTTC. The encoded protein is CASSPRETQYF.

Turning to this clone: Other DNA sequences in this specimen translate into the identical CDR3. This chain connects TRBV5-1 to TRBJ1-2; D call uncertain. CDR3 length equals 13 residues. The V gene lost 0 bases and the J gene lost 4 bases, with 7 bases spanning the gap. From germline, CDR1 is SGHRS and CDR2 YFSETQ. CDR3: CASSLVVGYGYTF. The CDR3 region has the DNA TGCGCCAGCAGCTTGGTCGTCGGCTATGGCTACACCTTC.